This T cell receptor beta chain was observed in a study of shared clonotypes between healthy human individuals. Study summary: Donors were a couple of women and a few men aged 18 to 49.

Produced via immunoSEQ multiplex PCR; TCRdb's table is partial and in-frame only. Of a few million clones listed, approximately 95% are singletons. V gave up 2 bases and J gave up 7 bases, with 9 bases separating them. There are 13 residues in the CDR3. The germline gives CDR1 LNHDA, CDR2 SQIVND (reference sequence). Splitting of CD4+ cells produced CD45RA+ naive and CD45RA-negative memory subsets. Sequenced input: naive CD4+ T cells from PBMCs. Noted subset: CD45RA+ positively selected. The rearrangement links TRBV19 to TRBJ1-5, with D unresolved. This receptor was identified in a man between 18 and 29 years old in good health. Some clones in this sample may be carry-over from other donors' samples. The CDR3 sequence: CASSIFIRQPQHF. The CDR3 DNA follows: TGTGCCAGTAGTATATTCATCAGGCAGCCCCAGCATTTT. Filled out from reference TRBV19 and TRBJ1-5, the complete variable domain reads DGGITQSPKYLFRKEGQNVTLSCEQNLNHDAMYWYRQDPGQGLRLIYYSQIVNDFQKGDIAEGYSVSREKKESFPLTVTSAQKNPTAFYLCASSIFIRQPQHFGDGTRLSIL.